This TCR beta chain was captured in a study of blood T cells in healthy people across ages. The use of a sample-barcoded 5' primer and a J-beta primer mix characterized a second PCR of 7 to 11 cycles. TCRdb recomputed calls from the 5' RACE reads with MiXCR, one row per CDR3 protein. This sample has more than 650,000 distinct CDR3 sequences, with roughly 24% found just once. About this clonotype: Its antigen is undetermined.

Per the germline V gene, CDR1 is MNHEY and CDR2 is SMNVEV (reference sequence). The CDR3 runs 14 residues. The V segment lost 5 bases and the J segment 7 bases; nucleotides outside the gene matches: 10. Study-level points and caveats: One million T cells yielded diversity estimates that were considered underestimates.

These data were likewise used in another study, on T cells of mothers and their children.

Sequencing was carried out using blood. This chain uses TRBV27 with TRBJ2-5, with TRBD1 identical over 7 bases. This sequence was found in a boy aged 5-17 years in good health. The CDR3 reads CASSQGTAVGTQYF. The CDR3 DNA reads TGTGCCAGCAGTCAAGGGACAGCCGTAGGGACCCAGTACTTC.